This TCR beta chain was observed in a study of cytomegalovirus exposure and HLA in healthy donors. Profiling relied on immunoSEQ multiplex PCR, and the TCRdb table lists in-frame clones only, not all of them. The data show under 200,000 clones, roughly nine tenths seen once. The donors were part of the validation cohort, which consisted of more than 90 subjects and was separate from the first cohort of roughly 620 subjects. General observations from the study: In a later analysis, first-cohort TCR clusters were found to tend to co-occur in the 100 to 150 validation repertoires. Cytomegalovirus association was assigned to around 150 TCR beta chains. A few chains linked to CMV were shown in vitro to be specific for CMV antigens.

This clone occurred a few times. Its antigen remains unidentified. Sequencing was carried out using PBMCs. This receptor was identified in a woman between 18 and 29 years old in good health and CMV-seropositive.

This CDR3 is CASSPMRGGELFF. The CDR3 DNA reads TGTGCCAGCAGTCCCATGAGAGGCGGGGAGCTGTTTTTT. This rearrangement joins TRBV28 to TRBJ2-2; D gene ambiguous. Trimming cost V 5 bases and J 7 bases, with 11 bases left between them. CDR1 MDHEN and CDR2 SYDVKM come from the germline V gene. CDR3 length: 13 residues. Full variable domain (outside the CDR3, taken from reference TRBV28 and TRBJ2-2): DVKVTQSSRYLVKRTGEKVFLECVQDMDHENMFWYRQDPGLGLRLIYFSYDVKMKEKGDIPEGYSVSREKKERFSLILESASTNQTSMYLCASSPMRGGELFFGEGSRLTVL.